A selection of T cell receptor beta chains follows, all from one sample in a study of blood T cell repertoires in COVID-19. Some clones are missing from TCRdb's copy, which holds only in-frame ones; the method was immunoSEQ multiplex PCR. Among about 15,000 clones, roughly 91% were seen once, and the ten largest hold 30% to 35%. The specimen sequenced was peripheral blood. These receptors originate from an elderly woman with COVID-19, enrolled during active disease. CDR3s include the opening cysteine and the closing phenylalanine or tryptophan. A D gene is named only where the DNA matches it firmly. Rows give clone size only sometimes, using once, few, many, or a class for an expanded clone.

D: TRBD1
V: TRBV16
size: -
J: TRBJ1-2
DNA: TGTGCCAGCAGCCTGGGACAGGGGGCGATCCCCTACTTC
CDR3: CASSLGQGAIPYF

D: -
V: TRBV27
size: -
J: TRBJ2-7
DNA: TGTGCCAGCAGTTCAGGGTTAGCCTACGAGCAGTACTTC
CDR3: CASSSGLAYEQYF

D: TRBD2
V: TRBV6-2/TRBV6-3
size: once
J: TRBJ2-5
DNA: TGTGCCAGCAGTTACTGGGGTAGCGGGGGTCATCAAGAGACCCAGTACTTC
CDR3: CASSYWGSGGHQETQYF

D: TRBD1
V: TRBV7-2
size: -
J: TRBJ1-3
DNA: TGTGCCAGCAGCCCCGCAGGGGGCTTGGGAAACACCATATATTTT
CDR3: CASSPAGGLGNTIYF

D: TRBD2
V: TRBV4-1
size: -
J: TRBJ2-3
DNA: TGCGCCAGCAGCCGAGACCCGGGACTAGCGGGGGGGGTCCGGCATGATACGCAGTATTTT
CDR3: CASSRDPGLAGGVRHDTQYF

D: TRBD1
V: TRBV6-5
size: -
J: TRBJ2-1
DNA: TGTGCCAGCAGATCCCGACAGGGCTCGTGGGAGTTCTTC
CDR3: CASRSRQGSWEFF

D: -
V: TRBV4-3
size: -
J: TRBJ2-7
DNA: TGCGCCAGCAGCCAAGGAATCGGACAGCTCTACGAGCAGTACTTC
CDR3: CASSQGIGQLYEQYF

D: -
V: TRBV7-3
size: -
J: TRBJ1-1
DNA: TGTGCCAGCAGCTTAATAGCCGGAAACACTGAAGCTTTCTTT
CDR3: CASSLIAGNTEAFF

D: TRBD1
V: TRBV11-3
size: -
J: TRBJ1-6
DNA: TGTGCCAGCAGCATCGGGACAGGGAATTCACCCCTCCACTTT
CDR3: CASSIGTGNSPLHF

D: -
V: TRBV12-3/TRBV12-4
size: -
J: TRBJ1-2
DNA: TGTGCCAGCAGCTACTTTAAATATGGCTACACCTTC
CDR3: CASSYFKYGYTF

D: TRBD2
V: TRBV4-1
size: -
J: TRBJ2-3
DNA: TGCGCCAGCAGCCAAGTGGGACTAGTTACAGATACGCAGTATTTT
CDR3: CASSQVGLVTDTQYF

D: -
V: TRBV5-1
size: once
J: TRBJ1-2
DNA: TGCGCCAGCAGCTCCCTCACAGCTAACTATGGCTACACCTTC
CDR3: CASSSLTANYGYTF

D: TRBD1
V: TRBV5-1
size: -
J: TRBJ2-1
DNA: TGCGCCAGCAGCCCACCCAATAAGGACAGGGGGCATCTCCTCCACAATGAGCAGTTCTTC
CDR3: CASSPPNKDRGHLLHNEQFF

D: -
V: TRBV2
size: -
J: TRBJ2-1
DNA: TGTGCCAGCAGTGAAGAAGCGTCATCCTACAATGAGCAGTTCTTC
CDR3: CASSEEASSYNEQFF

D: -
V: TRBV11-1
size: -
J: TRBJ2-7
DNA: TGTGCCAGCAGCCAAGGCGGGACCTACGAGCAGTACTTC
CDR3: CASSQGGTYEQYF

D: -
V: TRBV5-1
size: -
J: TRBJ1-4
DNA: TGCGCCAGCAGCCTGTACAGGGCGGGTGAAAAACTGTTTTTT
CDR3: CASSLYRAGEKLFF

D: TRBD1
V: TRBV12-5
size: once
J: TRBJ1-2
DNA: TGTGCTAGTGCCCGGGACAGCAACTATGGCTACACCTTC
CDR3: CASARDSNYGYTF

D: TRBD2
V: TRBV19
size: -
J: TRBJ2-3
DNA: TGTGCCAGTAGTATGGGGTCCCTAGCGGGGGGGCCGTTAGATACGCAGTATTTT
CDR3: CASSMGSLAGGPLDTQYF

D: -
V: TRBV2
size: -
J: TRBJ1-2
DNA: TGTGCCAGCAGTACAAATACAGGGTTCTACACCTTC
CDR3: CASSTNTGFYTF

D: TRBD2
V: TRBV5-1
size: -
J: TRBJ2-1
DNA: TGCGCCAGCAGCTTTACTAGCGGGACCTACAATGAGCAGTTCTTC
CDR3: CASSFTSGTYNEQFF

D: -
V: TRBV11-3
size: -
J: TRBJ1-5
DNA: TGTGCCAGCAGCTTAGATCTGGGGACCGGGAGGGATAGCAATCAGCCCCAGCATTTT
CDR3: CASSLDLGTGRDSNQPQHF

D: TRBD1
V: TRBV5-5
size: -
J: TRBJ2-5
DNA: TGTGCCAGCAGCTCCCAAGACAGGGTGGGAGAGACCCAGTACTTC
CDR3: CASSSQDRVGETQYF

D: TRBD2
V: TRBV6-6
size: -
J: TRBJ2-7
DNA: TGTGCCAGCCGCGCGGGGGGCGGGACCTACGAGCAGTACTTC
CDR3: CASRAGGGTYEQYF

D: TRBD1
V: TRBV5-1
size: -
J: TRBJ2-5
DNA: TGCGCCAGTACGCATTCGGGACAGGGGACCGAGACCCAGTACTTC
CDR3: CASTHSGQGTETQYF

D: TRBD2
V: TRBV14
size: -
J: TRBJ2-2
DNA: TGTGCCAGCAGCCCGCTAGGCGGGGGGGCCTCAGACGGGGAGCTGTTTTTT
CDR3: CASSPLGGGASDGELFF

D: TRBD1
V: TRBV5-1
size: -
J: TRBJ1-2
DNA: TGCGCCAGCAGGTCGGCAGGGGGCGACTATGGCTACACCTTC
CDR3: CASRSAGGDYGYTF